Listed below are T cell receptor beta chains from one sample, sequenced in a study of blood T cell repertoires in COVID-19. TCRdb's table, derived via immunoSEQ multiplex PCR, lists solely in-frame clones and lacks some. Of 200,000 or so clones in the sample, about 85% were seen once. The sample was peripheral blood. Every receptor here comes from a man over 45 who had recovered from COVID-19. The CDR3 runs from the conserved cysteine through the conserved F or W. Fields, in order: D gene, V gene, J gene, CDR3 DNA, CDR3 protein. The D gene is left open where the match is weak.

>NA|TRBV19|TRBJ1-2
TGTGCCAGTATGGGAGGGACATACGGCTATGGCTACACCTTC
CASMGGTYGYGYTF
>NA|TRBV7-8|TRBJ1-6
TGTGCCAGCAGCTTACTACAGAGCTATAATTCACCCCTCCACTTT
CASSLLQSYNSPLHF
>NA|TRBV25-1|TRBJ2-1
TGTGCCAGCAGTGATCCTAGTGGGCGGGGAAGCTCCTACAATGAGCAGTTCTTC
CASSDPSGRGSSYNEQFF
>NA|TRBV5-1|TRBJ2-5
TGCGCCAGCAGCTTGGGTGACAGCCGACGCCTCCAAGAGACCCAGTACTTC
CASSLGDSRRLQETQYF
>TRBD1|TRBV19|TRBJ2-3
TGTGCCAGTAGTATAGGCGGACAGGGTATCACAGATACGCAGTATTTT
CASSIGGQGITDTQYF
>TRBD1|TRBV6-6|TRBJ2-4
TGTGCCAGCAGTCCCCTTACCGGGACAGGGGTAAACAAAAACATTCAGTACTTC
CASSPLTGTGVNKNIQYF
>TRBD1|TRBV3-1/TRBV3-2|TRBJ1-6
TGTGCCAGCAGCCAGTACACCGGGACAGGACGGTCACCCCTCCACTTT
CASSQYTGTGRSPLHF
>TRBD1|TRBV27|TRBJ1-2
TGTGCCAGCAGCCCAGCACAGGGGATCTATGGCTACACCTTC
CASSPAQGIYGYTF
>NA|TRBV10-3|TRBJ1-3
TGTGCCATCAGTGAGACTCTGGGCAGTGGAAACACCATATATTTT
CAISETLGSGNTIYF
>TRBD2|TRBV30|TRBJ2-5
TGTGCCTGGACTTACCCCACAGTAGCGGGAGGAGAGACCCAGTACTTC
CAWTYPTVAGGETQYF
>NA|TRBV19|TRBJ2-3
TGTGCCAGTAGTACTGACTTGAGACTCACAGATACGCAGTATTTT
CASSTDLRLTDTQYF
>NA|TRBV2|TRBJ2-4
TGTGCCAGCAGTCCACTGGGCAGCTTCGCCAAAAACATTCAGTACTTC
CASSPLGSFAKNIQYF
>NA|TRBV4-1|TRBJ1-5
TGCGCCAGCAGCCCGATGGATTTAGTAGCTCAGCCCCAGCATTTT
CASSPMDLVAQPQHF
>TRBD2|TRBV9|TRBJ2-7
TGTGCCAGCAGCGTGAGGACTAGCGGAACCTACGAGCAGTACTTC
CASSVRTSGTYEQYF
>NA|TRBV29-1|TRBJ2-7
TGCAGCGTTTTGGGACACGAGTACGAGCAGTACTTC
CSVLGHEYEQYF
>NA|TRBV6-5|TRBJ2-1
TGTGCCAGCAGTCTAGACAGGAGCTCCTACAATGAGCAGTTCTTC
CASSLDRSSYNEQFF
>TRBD2|TRBV7-8|TRBJ2-1
TGTGCCAGCAGCTTCCGGGACTACTCCTACAATGAGCAGTTCTTC
CASSFRDYSYNEQFF
>NA|TRBV19|TRBJ2-7
TGTGCCAGTAGTATAGATCTCCAGGCCTCCTACGAGCAGTACTTC
CASSIDLQASYEQYF
>NA|TRBV5-1|TRBJ2-5
TGCGCCAGCAGTCCCAGAGGCCTGCGGTACCAAGAGACCCAGTACTTC
CASSPRGLRYQETQYF
>TRBD2|TRBV27|TRBJ2-7
TGTGCCAGCAGTTTTGTTCAGGGGGTTACTAGCGGGAGTTCCTCCTACGAGCAGTACTTC
CASSFVQGVTSGSSSYEQYF
>NA|TRBV6-2/TRBV6-3|TRBJ2-5
TGTGCCAGCAGCTCACGCCGGGAGACCCAGTACTTC
CASSSRRETQYF